The rows below give T cell receptor beta chains drawn from one sample of a study of T cell responses to AZD1222 COVID-19 vaccine. Data came from immunoSEQ multiplex PCR; TCRdb stores just in-frame clones and leaves some out. The data show about 56,000 clones, less than 90% seen once. Sample: peripheral blood, taken 28 days after the second AZD1222 dose. These receptors came from an adult who received the AZD1222 COVID-19 vaccine. Each CDR3 is given with its conserved first and last residue. Fields, in order: D gene, J gene, clone size, V gene, CDR3 DNA, CDR3 protein. The D gene is left open where the match is weak. Rows give clone size only sometimes, using once, few, many, or a class for an expanded clone.

d_gene: TRBD2; j_gene: TRBJ2-5; abundance: .; v_gene: TRBV5-4; CDR3nt: TGTGCCAGCAGCTTACGGGGGGGGGAGACCCAGTACTTC; CDR3aa: CASSLRGGETQYF
d_gene: .; j_gene: TRBJ2-6; abundance: .; v_gene: TRBV6-2/TRBV6-3; CDR3nt: TGTGCCAGCAGTTACCATGGACCCTCAAACGTCCTGACTTTC; CDR3aa: CASSYHGPSNVLTF
d_gene: TRBD1; j_gene: TRBJ2-2; abundance: few; v_gene: TRBV6-5; CDR3nt: TGTGCCAGCAAAGGACAGGGCGACGACACCGGGGAGCTGTTTTTT; CDR3aa: CASKGQGDDTGELFF
d_gene: TRBD1; j_gene: TRBJ2-7; abundance: .; v_gene: TRBV6-5; CDR3nt: TGTGCCAGCAGTTTTCCAGGGGGAGACGAGCAGTACTTC; CDR3aa: CASSFPGGDEQYF
d_gene: .; j_gene: TRBJ2-1; abundance: once; v_gene: TRBV20-1; CDR3nt: TGCAGTGCTACCCTATCCCAGTTCTTC; CDR3aa: CSATLSQFF
d_gene: TRBD1; j_gene: TRBJ2-7; abundance: once; v_gene: TRBV27; CDR3nt: TGTGCCAGCAGGGCCGGGACAGGGCTCTACGAGCAGTACTTC; CDR3aa: CASRAGTGLYEQYF
d_gene: TRBD1; j_gene: TRBJ1-1; abundance: medium-sized; v_gene: TRBV5-1; CDR3nt: TGCGCCAGCAGCCTGTCCGGGACAGGAAAAGAAGCTTTCTTT; CDR3aa: CASSLSGTGKEAFF
d_gene: .; j_gene: TRBJ1-5; abundance: .; v_gene: TRBV6-1; CDR3nt: TGTGCCAGCAGTGAAGGTTTAGGACGTCCTCAGCCCCAGCATTTT; CDR3aa: CASSEGLGRPQPQHF
d_gene: .; j_gene: TRBJ1-6; abundance: .; v_gene: TRBV18; CDR3nt: TGTGCCAGCTCACCCGACAGGACCAATTCACCCCTCCACTTT; CDR3aa: CASSPDRTNSPLHF
d_gene: .; j_gene: TRBJ2-3; abundance: .; v_gene: TRBV13; CDR3nt: TGTGCCAGCAGCCCCCCCGGGGGGCTAGGCACAGATACGCAGTATTTT; CDR3aa: CASSPPGGLGTDTQYF
d_gene: .; j_gene: TRBJ1-4; abundance: few; v_gene: TRBV9; CDR3nt: TGTGCCAGCAGCGTAGGTCTAGGTGGACGGTTAGCAACTAATGAAAAACTGTTTTTT; CDR3aa: CASSVGLGGRLATNEKLFF
d_gene: .; j_gene: TRBJ1-5; abundance: .; v_gene: TRBV19; CDR3nt: TGTGCCAGTAGTATAGGAGAGGATCAGCCCCAGCATTTT; CDR3aa: CASSIGEDQPQHF
d_gene: .; j_gene: TRBJ2-1; abundance: .; v_gene: TRBV10-3; CDR3nt: TGTGCCATCAGTGAGTCCCACTACAATGAGCAGTTCTTC; CDR3aa: CAISESHYNEQFF
d_gene: .; j_gene: TRBJ2-1; abundance: .; v_gene: TRBV30; CDR3nt: TGTGCCTGGACCCAGACAGGAGAGCAGTTCTTC; CDR3aa: CAWTQTGEQFF
d_gene: TRBD1; j_gene: TRBJ2-2; abundance: .; v_gene: TRBV4-3; CDR3nt: TGCGCCAGCAGCCAGCGACAGGGCGGGTCCACCGGGGAGCTGTTTTTT; CDR3aa: CASSQRQGGSTGELFF
d_gene: TRBD2; j_gene: TRBJ2-5; abundance: once; v_gene: TRBV7-2; CDR3nt: TGTGCCAGCAGCGTCGGGACTAGTGGGGCTGGTGGGACCCAGTACTTC; CDR3aa: CASSVGTSGAGGTQYF
d_gene: .; j_gene: TRBJ1-2; abundance: .; v_gene: TRBV16; CDR3nt: TGTGCCAGCAGCCAATCTAATTACAGACAGGAATATGGCTACACCTTC; CDR3aa: CASSQSNYRQEYGYTF
d_gene: .; j_gene: TRBJ2-7; abundance: .; v_gene: TRBV4-3; CDR3nt: TGCGCCAGCAGCCGGATGGCGGGACTGATCTACGAGCAGTACTTC; CDR3aa: CASSRMAGLIYEQYF
d_gene: TRBD2; j_gene: TRBJ2-5; abundance: .; v_gene: TRBV29-1; CDR3nt: TGCAGCGTTGAAGATTGGACTAGCGGGAGGGCTAGTGAGACCCAGTACTTC; CDR3aa: CSVEDWTSGRASETQYF
d_gene: TRBD1; j_gene: TRBJ1-6; abundance: .; v_gene: TRBV18; CDR3nt: TGTGCCAGCTCACCTCGGCTATTGACAGGGACGAATTCACCCCTCCACTTT; CDR3aa: CASSPRLLTGTNSPLHF
d_gene: .; j_gene: TRBJ2-1; abundance: .; v_gene: TRBV6-2/TRBV6-3; CDR3nt: TGTGCCAGCAGTCTACAGGGAATTGAGCAGTTCTTC; CDR3aa: CASSLQGIEQFF
d_gene: .; j_gene: TRBJ2-7; abundance: once; v_gene: TRBV6-2/TRBV6-3; CDR3nt: TGTGCCAGCAGTTACTCTAGCGGCTCCTACGAGCAGTACTTC; CDR3aa: CASSYSSGSYEQYF
d_gene: TRBD2; j_gene: TRBJ2-3; abundance: once; v_gene: TRBV10-2; CDR3nt: TGCGCCAGCAGTGGGACTAGCGGGAGCGTAGATACGCAGTATTTT; CDR3aa: CASSGTSGSVDTQYF
d_gene: .; j_gene: TRBJ1-5; abundance: .; v_gene: TRBV4-1; CDR3nt: TGCGCCAGCAGCCGCGACGACAGGAACCATCAGCCCCAGCATTTT; CDR3aa: CASSRDDRNHQPQHF
d_gene: TRBD1; j_gene: TRBJ1-3; abundance: .; v_gene: TRBV6-6; CDR3nt: TGTGCCAGCAGTTGGGACAGGGTGCAGTCGGGAAACACCATATATTTT; CDR3aa: CASSWDRVQSGNTIYF
d_gene: .; j_gene: TRBJ1-5; abundance: .; v_gene: TRBV19; CDR3nt: TGTGCCGCTAGCAGGGAGGATGGAAATCAGCCCCAGCATTTT; CDR3aa: CAASREDGNQPQHF
d_gene: .; j_gene: TRBJ1-6; abundance: .; v_gene: TRBV19; CDR3nt: TGTGCCAGTAGTATAGGGCCTTTCTCACCCCTCCACTTT; CDR3aa: CASSIGPFSPLHF
d_gene: .; j_gene: TRBJ1-3; abundance: .; v_gene: TRBV7-9; CDR3nt: TGTGCCAGCAGCCCTTACGTACAGGGAAACACCATATATTTT; CDR3aa: CASSPYVQGNTIYF
d_gene: TRBD2; j_gene: TRBJ2-7; abundance: .; v_gene: TRBV7-2; CDR3nt: TGTGCCAGCAGACCGAGCGGGGGCCACGAGCAGTACTTC; CDR3aa: CASRPSGGHEQYF
d_gene: TRBD2; j_gene: TRBJ2-5; abundance: .; v_gene: TRBV6-5; CDR3nt: TGTGCCAGCAGTCCACGGGGGGAAGAGACCCAGTACTTC; CDR3aa: CASSPRGEETQYF
d_gene: .; j_gene: TRBJ2-5; abundance: .; v_gene: TRBV5-1; CDR3nt: TGCGCCAGCAGCTACAGCGGCCCCCAAGAGACCCAGTACTTC; CDR3aa: CASSYSGPQETQYF
d_gene: .; j_gene: TRBJ1-5; abundance: .; v_gene: TRBV3-1/TRBV3-2; CDR3nt: TGTGCCAGCAGCCCCGAGGGGGGGGGCAATCAGCCCCAGCATTTT; CDR3aa: CASSPEGGGNQPQHF
d_gene: .; j_gene: TRBJ2-6; abundance: .; v_gene: TRBV7-6; CDR3nt: TGTGCCAGCAGCGCAATAGGAGGGGGAGCTGGGGCCAACGTCCTGACTTTC; CDR3aa: CASSAIGGGAGANVLTF
d_gene: .; j_gene: TRBJ2-7; abundance: .; v_gene: TRBV7-8; CDR3nt: TGTGCCAGCACCTTAAGGCTAGGGGCATCTTCCTACGAGCAGTACTTC; CDR3aa: CASTLRLGASSYEQYF
d_gene: TRBD1; j_gene: TRBJ1-4; abundance: .; v_gene: TRBV15; CDR3nt: TGTGCCACCAGCAGCATCGATGGACAGGGGAGGGAAGAAAAACTGTTTTTT; CDR3aa: CATSSIDGQGREEKLFF
d_gene: TRBD2; j_gene: TRBJ2-3; abundance: .; v_gene: TRBV9; CDR3nt: TGTGCCAGCAGCGCCCCAAGGGAGGGCCGCACAGATACGCAGTATTTT; CDR3aa: CASSAPREGRTDTQYF
d_gene: .; j_gene: TRBJ1-3; abundance: .; v_gene: TRBV5-4; CDR3nt: TGTGCCAGCAGCTGGGACGGAGCTGGAAACACCATATATTTT; CDR3aa: CASSWDGAGNTIYF
d_gene: .; j_gene: TRBJ1-5; abundance: .; v_gene: TRBV4-2; CDR3nt: TGTGCCAGCAGCCTTGGAGAGCAGCCCCAGCATTTT; CDR3aa: CASSLGEQPQHF
d_gene: .; j_gene: TRBJ2-2; abundance: .; v_gene: TRBV10-3; CDR3nt: TGTGCCATCAGTGACAGGGGCCCTGCCTCCGGGGAGCTGTTTTTT; CDR3aa: CAISDRGPASGELFF
d_gene: .; j_gene: TRBJ2-7; abundance: .; v_gene: TRBV3-1/TRBV3-2; CDR3nt: TGTGCCAGCAGCGATCAGGACCGATTCTACGAGCAGTACTTC; CDR3aa: CASSDQDRFYEQYF
d_gene: .; j_gene: TRBJ1-6; abundance: .; v_gene: TRBV28; CDR3nt: TGTGCCAGCAGTTTAGGGGGGGCCGGGGCACCCCTCCACTTT; CDR3aa: CASSLGGAGAPLHF
d_gene: .; j_gene: TRBJ1-2; abundance: .; v_gene: TRBV28; CDR3nt: TGTGCCAGCAGTTTAGACTACAGGAACTATGGCTACACCTTC; CDR3aa: CASSLDYRNYGYTF
d_gene: .; j_gene: TRBJ2-7; abundance: once; v_gene: TRBV27; CDR3nt: TGTGCCAGCAGTTTATATAGGGGGACCCTGAGCAGCGAGCAGTACTTC; CDR3aa: CASSLYRGTLSSEQYF
d_gene: TRBD1; j_gene: TRBJ1-1; abundance: .; v_gene: TRBV30; CDR3nt: TGTGCCCAATTGGGGGACAGGGACTCGCTGGCTTTCTTT; CDR3aa: CAQLGDRDSLAFF
d_gene: .; j_gene: TRBJ1-3; abundance: .; v_gene: TRBV19; CDR3nt: TGTGCCAGTAGTATAGATCACGCGGCTAACTCTGGAAACACCATATATTTT; CDR3aa: CASSIDHAANSGNTIYF
d_gene: .; j_gene: TRBJ1-6; abundance: .; v_gene: TRBV9; CDR3nt: TGTGCCAGCAGCTCCCGGGGGGGCGACGAAAATTCACCCCTCCACTTT; CDR3aa: CASSSRGGDENSPLHF
d_gene: .; j_gene: TRBJ1-5; abundance: once; v_gene: TRBV6-6; CDR3nt: TGTGCCAGCAGTTTCGTAGGGGGGGAGAGCAATCAGCCCCAGCATTTT; CDR3aa: CASSFVGGESNQPQHF
d_gene: .; j_gene: TRBJ1-1; abundance: .; v_gene: TRBV10-3; CDR3nt: TGTGCCATCAGTGAGTCGAATTATGGGAATACTGAAGCTTTCTTT; CDR3aa: CAISESNYGNTEAFF
d_gene: TRBD1; j_gene: TRBJ2-7; abundance: .; v_gene: TRBV6-5; CDR3nt: TGTGCCAGCAGTACCCCGGGACAGGGGGTATACGAGCAGTACTTC; CDR3aa: CASSTPGQGVYEQYF
d_gene: .; j_gene: TRBJ2-5; abundance: .; v_gene: TRBV7-6; CDR3nt: TGTGCCAGCAGCCCACTAAGCGGGCGGAAAGAGACCCAGTACTTC; CDR3aa: CASSPLSGRKETQYF
d_gene: .; j_gene: TRBJ1-6; abundance: .; v_gene: TRBV19; CDR3nt: TGTGCCAGTAGTATTGGTGTGCTTGGTTCACCCCTCCACTTT; CDR3aa: CASSIGVLGSPLHF
d_gene: TRBD2; j_gene: TRBJ2-7; abundance: .; v_gene: TRBV11-2; CDR3nt: TGTGCCAGCAGCTTAGCGGGAGGGATGGCCTACGAGCAGTACTTC; CDR3aa: CASSLAGGMAYEQYF
d_gene: TRBD1; j_gene: TRBJ1-1; abundance: .; v_gene: TRBV6-5; CDR3nt: TGTGCCAGCAATCCTACAGGGGTATCCCTTGAAGCTTTCTTT; CDR3aa: CASNPTGVSLEAFF
d_gene: .; j_gene: TRBJ1-1; abundance: .; v_gene: TRBV19; CDR3nt: TGTGCCAGTGGGGGTGGGGCTGCTGGCGACACTGAAGCTTTCTTT; CDR3aa: CASGGGAAGDTEAFF
d_gene: TRBD2; j_gene: TRBJ2-1; abundance: .; v_gene: TRBV4-1; CDR3nt: TGCGCCAGCAGCCCCCCGGGACTAGCGGGGGCCGGCTACAATGAGCAGTTCTTC; CDR3aa: CASSPPGLAGAGYNEQFF